The clone carrying this T cell receptor (beta chain) was recorded only once. The data were taken from a study of blood T cell repertoires in COVID-19. Study-wide background: Acute-phase and convalescent COVID-19 samples originated in the United States, Italy and Spain.

The assay was immunoSEQ multiplex PCR, and TCRdb's table has in-frame clones only and misses some. The table has 250,000 to 350,000 clones, about nine tenths seen once. CDR3 length: 15 amino acids. Trimming took 2 bases from V and 5 from J, leaving 15 bases between them. CDR1 MNHNS and CDR2 SASEGT come from the germline V gene. The sample consisted of peripheral blood. The J gene is TRBJ1-1, the V gene TRBV6-1; the D gene is possibly TRBD1 (5 bases). This TCR came from a man aged 18 to 29 with active or convalescent COVID-19. The CDR3 spells CASSESLRAETEAFF. CDR3 nucleotide sequence: TGTGCCAGCAGTGAATCCCTCAGGGCTGAGACTGAAGCTTTCTTT.